A selection of T cell receptor beta chains follows, all from one sample in a study of blood T cell repertoires in COVID-19. Repertoires were generated with immunoSEQ multiplex PCR, while TCRdb's copy carries only in-frame clones and drops some. The sample shows about 68,000 clones, around 90% of them seen only once. Sequenced sample: peripheral blood. These receptors all come from a woman aged 55-70 years with active COVID-19. Both conserved end residues are part of each CDR3. The D gene is left open where the match is weak. A row's size may be missing; if present it is once, few, many or a size class.

V gene,J gene,clone size,D gene,CDR3 length,CDR3 protein,CDR3 DNA
TRBV2,TRBJ2-4,.,.,13,CASSEDSKNIQYF,TGTGCCAGCAGTGAGGACAGCAAAAACATTCAGTACTTC
TRBV6-5,TRBJ2-2,once,TRBD1,15,CASSLRQGNTGELFF,TGTGCCAGCAGTCTCAGACAGGGAAACACCGGGGAGCTGTTTTTT
TRBV24-1,TRBJ2-3,.,TRBD1,17,CATSDSPTGTDTDTQYF,TGTGCCACCAGTGATTCGCCCACCGGGACAGATACAGATACGCAGTATTTT
TRBV2,TRBJ1-2,.,TRBD1,15,CASPEDRLKNYGYTF,TGTGCCAGCCCCGAGGACAGGCTGAAGAACTATGGCTACACCTTC
TRBV28,TRBJ2-5,.,.,15,CASSRTGLRQETQYF,TGTGCCAGCAGTCGCACAGGGTTGAGGCAAGAGACCCAGTACTTC
TRBV27,TRBJ2-7,.,TRBD1,17,CASSSTRTGILGTEQYF,TGTGCCAGCAGTTCTACCCGGACAGGAATTTTAGGGACCGAGCAGTACTTC
TRBV2,TRBJ2-7,.,TRBD1,14,CASKDGTDSYEQYF,TGTGCCAGCAAAGACGGGACAGACTCCTACGAGCAGTACTTC
TRBV30,TRBJ2-5,.,.,13,CAWSVAAQETQYF,TGTGCCTGGAGTGTGGCGGCCCAAGAGACCCAGTACTTC
TRBV4-2,TRBJ2-7,.,TRBD2,15,CASSQPLAGTYEQYF,TGTGCCAGCAGCCAACCCCTAGCGGGCACCTACGAGCAGTACTTC
TRBV7-9,TRBJ2-7,.,.,15,CAIVAYRGSDYEQYF,TGTGCCATCGTAGCCTACCGGGGGTCCGACTACGAGCAGTACTTC
TRBV6-1,TRBJ2-1,.,TRBD1,14,CASSEPGQGDEQFF,TGTGCCAGCAGTGAACCGGGACAGGGGGATGAGCAGTTCTTC
TRBV28,TRBJ2-7,.,TRBD1,16,CASSLGTGGPSYEQYF,TGTGCCAGCAGTTTAGGTACAGGGGGTCCCTCCTACGAGCAGTACTTC
TRBV5-6,TRBJ2-1,.,TRBD2,15,CASSYQTSGSNEQFF,TGTGCCAGCAGCTACCAGACTAGCGGGAGTAATGAGCAGTTCTTC
TRBV5-4,TRBJ2-3,.,TRBD1,15,CASSFDRGSRDTQYF,TGTGCCAGCAGCTTTGACAGGGGTTCGAGAGATACGCAGTATTTT
TRBV30,TRBJ2-3,.,.,16,CAWTTSGVYNTDTQYF,TGTGCCTGGACGACCTCAGGGGTGTATAACACAGATACGCAGTATTTT
TRBV5-1,TRBJ1-6,.,.,16,CASSFSGAEYNSPLHF,TGCGCCAGCAGCTTCTCAGGGGCGGAGTATAATTCACCCCTCCACTTT
TRBV28,TRBJ2-7,.,TRBD1,15,CASSVPGTAIYEQYF,TGTGCCAGCAGTGTTCCTGGGACAGCGATCTACGAGCAGTACTTC
TRBV6-5,TRBJ1-5,.,TRBD1,13,CASSYRTGRPQHF,TGTGCCAGCAGTTACCGGACAGGGAGACCCCAGCATTTT
TRBV11-2,TRBJ2-1,.,TRBD1,18,CASSLGQGGPSSYNEQFF,TGTGCCAGCAGCTTAGGACAGGGCGGCCCCAGCTCCTACAATGAGCAGTTCTTC
TRBV28,TRBJ1-5,.,TRBD1,14,CASGTGLRFQPQHF,TGTGCCAGCGGGACAGGCTTAAGGTTTCAGCCCCAGCATTTT
TRBV5-1,TRBJ2-3,.,TRBD1,15,CASSLNRGDTDTQYF,TGCGCCAGCAGCTTGAACAGGGGGGACACAGATACGCAGTATTTT
TRBV19,TRBJ2-2,.,.,14,CASRQGANTGELFF,TGTGCCAGTAGACAGGGTGCGAACACCGGGGAGCTGTTTTTT
TRBV11-2,TRBJ1-1,.,.,14,CASSFVRGGTEAFF,TGTGCCAGCAGCTTTGTCCGGGGAGGCACTGAAGCTTTCTTT
TRBV11-2,TRBJ1-4,.,.,15,CASSLGLGGHEKLFF,TGTGCCAGCAGCTTAGGGCTGGGCGGGCATGAAAAACTGTTTTTT
TRBV28,TRBJ2-1,.,TRBD2,17,CASSSGLAGGYWDEQFF,TGTGCCAGCAGTTCCGGACTAGCGGGAGGGTACTGGGATGAGCAGTTCTTC
TRBV10-3,TRBJ1-2,.,TRBD1,14,CAISPTGGNYGYTF,TGTGCCATATCCCCTACAGGGGGTAACTATGGCTACACCTTC
TRBV19,TRBJ1-3,few,.,14,CASRELGSGNTIYF,TGTGCCAGTAGGGAGCTTGGCTCTGGAAACACCATATATTTT
TRBV30,TRBJ2-6,.,.,15,CAWSVSVSGANVLTF,TGTGCCTGGAGTGTGAGTGTCTCTGGGGCCAACGTCCTGACTTTC
TRBV28,TRBJ1-2,.,.,13,CASHRGESLGYTF,TGTGCCAGCCACCGGGGAGAGAGTCTTGGCTACACCTTC
TRBV28,TRBJ2-7,.,TRBD2,13,CASSLGRPYEQYF,TGTGCCAGCAGCCTCGGGAGGCCCTACGAGCAGTACTTC
TRBV5-4,TRBJ2-1,.,TRBD2,15,CASSLVVAGGNEQFF,TGTGCCAGCAGCTTGGTTGTGGCGGGAGGCAATGAGCAGTTCTTC
TRBV10-3,TRBJ1-1,.,TRBD1,16,CAIRQDRGPGNTEAFF,TGTGCCATCAGACAAGACAGGGGGCCTGGAAACACTGAAGCTTTCTTT
TRBV20-1,TRBJ2-1,.,TRBD2,14,CSASGLAGYNEQFF,TGCAGTGCTAGTGGCCTAGCGGGCTACAATGAGCAGTTCTTC
TRBV4-2,TRBJ2-1,.,TRBD2,18,CASSQDGGGGRIDNEQFF,TGTGCCAGCAGCCAAGATGGCGGTGGCGGGAGAATCGACAATGAGCAGTTCTTC
TRBV9,TRBJ1-1,.,TRBD1,16,CASSAPGQLMNTEAFF,TGTGCCAGCAGCGCCCCGGGACAGTTGATGAACACTGAAGCTTTCTTT
TRBV21-1,TRBJ2-7,.,.,14,CASSIGLSCYEQYF,TGTGCCAGCAGCATAGGACTAAGTTGCTACGAGCAGTACTTC
TRBV19,TRBJ2-4,.,.,15,CASSDDSGLFDIQYF,TGTGCCAGTAGTGACGATTCGGGGTTGTTTGACATTCAGTACTTC
TRBV12-3/TRBV12-4,TRBJ2-7,.,TRBD1,13,CASSAGGSYEQYF,TGTGCCAGCAGTGCAGGGGGCTCCTACGAGCAGTACTTC
TRBV3-1/TRBV3-2,TRBJ2-5,.,.,15,CASSQGKRPRETQYF,TGTGCCAGCAGCCAAGGGAAGCGGCCTAGGGAGACCCAGTACTTC
TRBV5-1,TRBJ2-3,.,TRBD1,15,CASSLGGQVADTQYF,TGCGCCAGCAGCTTGGGGGGACAGGTGGCAGATACGCAGTATTTT
TRBV19,TRBJ2-1,.,TRBD2,15,CASSIPGTSSNEQFF,TGTGCCAGTAGTATCCCCGGGACTAGTAGCAATGAGCAGTTCTTC
TRBV7-2,TRBJ2-1,.,TRBD2,15,CASSLRRLARNEQFF,TGTGCCAGCAGCTTAAGGCGACTAGCGCGCAATGAGCAGTTCTTC
TRBV6-5,TRBJ1-5,once,.,11,CASSSNQPQHF,TGTGCCAGCAGTAGCAACCAGCCCCAGCATTTT
TRBV7-8,TRBJ2-1,.,TRBD2,15,CASSLGLAGENEQFF,TGTGCCAGCAGCTTAGGGCTAGCGGGAGAGAATGAGCAGTTCTTC
TRBV3-1/TRBV3-2,TRBJ1-3,.,.,16,CASSQKLQGSGNTIYF,TGTGCCAGCAGCCAAAAACTGCAGGGGTCTGGAAACACCATATATTTT
TRBV28,TRBJ1-2,.,.,14,CASSEAGTRYGYTF,TGTGCCAGCAGTGAAGCCGGGACACGCTATGGCTACACCTTC
TRBV4-1,TRBJ1-1,.,TRBD1,13,CASSPQGAAEAFF,TGCGCCAGCAGCCCGCAGGGGGCGGCGGAAGCTTTCTTT
TRBV5-3,TRBJ1-5,.,TRBD1,14,CARSPGTENQPQHF,TGTGCCAGAAGCCCCGGGACAGAAAATCAGCCCCAGCATTTT
TRBV7-2,TRBJ2-3,.,TRBD2,16,CASSTSGRAGTDTQYF,TGTGCCAGCAGCACAAGCGGGAGGGCCGGGACAGATACGCAGTATTTT
TRBV4-1,TRBJ2-2,.,TRBD2,18,CASSQGLAGGPNTGELFF,TGCGCCAGCAGCCAAGGACTAGCGGGAGGGCCGAACACCGGGGAGCTGTTTTTT
TRBV10-3,TRBJ2-1,.,.,9,CAITNEQFF,TGTGCCATCACAAATGAGCAGTTCTTC
TRBV18,TRBJ1-4,.,TRBD1,14,CASSAGTGNEKLFF,TGTGCCAGCTCAGCCGGGACAGGGAATGAAAAACTGTTTTTT